A selection of T cell receptor beta chains follows, all from one sample in a study of cytomegalovirus exposure and HLA in healthy donors. Profiling relied on immunoSEQ multiplex PCR, and the TCRdb table lists in-frame clones only, not all of them. The table lists 50,000 or so clones, roughly 50% of them singletons, with 12% in the top ten. The sequencing sample was made of PBMCs. These receptors were obtained from a human donor in good health. Each CDR3 is given without its conserved first and last residue. A D gene is named only where the DNA matches it firmly.

AWRGQRIGNTIY	12	TRBD1	TRBV30	TRBJ1-3
ASSVADYRYEQY	12	NA	TRBV9	TRBJ2-7
ASNRGEIRGTEAF	13	TRBD1	TRBV6-5	TRBJ1-1
ASSLEYTPLH	10	NA	TRBV7-2	TRBJ1-6
ASSYMTGNTEAF	12	NA	TRBV5-4	TRBJ1-1
ASSSVLAGRFTDTQY	15	TRBD2	TRBV5-5	TRBJ2-3
ASSSTGTGRDEQY	13	TRBD1	TRBV6-5	TRBJ2-7
SARGETHQY	9	NA	TRBV20-1	TRBJ2-5
ASSSQGTHSNQPQH	14	TRBD1	TRBV7-2	TRBJ1-5
SVTGQRDQPQH	11	NA	TRBV29-1	TRBJ1-5
ASSRRVGDEQY	11	NA	TRBV6-6	TRBJ2-7
ASSLLQGGSGTEAF	14	TRBD1	TRBV5-1	TRBJ1-1
ASSPTEIVGYGYT	13	NA	TRBV18	TRBJ1-2
ASSPNLKGTEAF	12	NA	TRBV4-1	TRBJ1-1
ASSSGLAGGHSSYEQY	16	TRBD2	TRBV7-2	TRBJ2-7
ASSFRGSDTQY	11	NA	TRBV11-3	TRBJ2-3
ASSSAGTTSYEQY	13	TRBD2	TRBV11-2	TRBJ2-7
ASSLVGQGGYT	11	TRBD1	TRBV5-1	TRBJ1-2
ASSLSEGTEAF	11	NA	TRBV7-3	TRBJ1-1
ASSLRDYWD	9	TRBD2	TRBV7-9	TRBJ2-7
AWSSGTANSPLH	12	TRBD1	TRBV30	TRBJ1-6
ASSSSGTGVYNEQF	14	TRBD1	TRBV7-3	TRBJ2-1
ASSQAGGRRY	10	TRBD1	TRBV4-1	TRBJ2-7
AGRSGTDFSPLH	12	TRBD1	TRBV30	TRBJ1-6
ASSSSGGAGDTQY	13	TRBD2	TRBV28	TRBJ2-3
ASRGGQTYNNEQF	13	NA	TRBV2	TRBJ2-1
ASSASGQSYGYT	12	TRBD1	TRBV5-1	TRBJ1-2
ASLGGTSGVIQETQY	15	NA	TRBV21-1	TRBJ2-5
ASRGDRDANEQF	12	TRBD1	TRBV6-1	TRBJ2-1
ASSLLQETQY	10	NA	TRBV5-1	TRBJ2-5
ASSFERGPYEQY	12	TRBD2	TRBV11-1	TRBJ2-7
ASSPERGTYGYT	12	NA	TRBV18	TRBJ1-2
ASSLLANTEAF	11	NA	TRBV9	TRBJ1-1
ASSVTRNTEAF	11	NA	TRBV9	TRBJ1-1
ASSDLGTGNTEAF	13	TRBD1	TRBV25-1	TRBJ1-1
ASSFQQGYEQY	11	NA	TRBV5-5	TRBJ2-7
ASRSGLGTLADTQY	14	NA	TRBV7-2	TRBJ2-3
ASSQESGTQH	10	NA	TRBV4-2	TRBJ1-5
ASSLGHDTGELF	12	NA	TRBV5-1	TRBJ2-2
ASSLLTDTQY	10	NA	TRBV5-6	TRBJ2-3
ASSGPGLAGGLRPNEQF	17	TRBD2	TRBV10-1	TRBJ2-1
ASSQSGGAHLLRPQH	15	NA	TRBV16	TRBJ1-5
ASSSDRGYGYT	11	TRBD1	TRBV5-1	TRBJ1-2
ASSLRTGEQF	10	TRBD1	TRBV11-2	TRBJ2-1
ASTGANEQF	9	NA	TRBV6-5	TRBJ2-1
SVGQGASYGYT	11	TRBD1	TRBV29-1	TRBJ1-2
ASSPTGGSRTEAF	13	TRBD1	TRBV7-3	TRBJ1-1
ASSQASGRGANGYT	14	NA	TRBV5-1	TRBJ1-2
ASSRMGQGVAYGYT	14	TRBD1	TRBV4-2	TRBJ1-2
ASSSRRGGEKLF	12	NA	TRBV19	TRBJ1-4
AWIWTGRNYGYT	12	TRBD1	TRBV30	TRBJ1-2
ASSLATGGSGANYGYT	16	TRBD1	TRBV7-9	TRBJ1-2
AIRELVNTEAF	11	NA	TRBV10-3	TRBJ1-1
ASSQGRSNQPQH	12	NA	TRBV7-2	TRBJ1-5
ASSRPIPRGGETQY	14	NA	TRBV5-1	TRBJ2-5